These T cell receptor beta chains were read from a single sample in a study of a mutant IDH1 vaccine in newly diagnosed glioma. These receptors have no identified antigens. Only in-frame clones appear in the TCRdb table, and some are missing; sequencing was by immunoSEQ multiplex PCR. The table has about 55,000 clones, approximately 76% seen once. Material: PBMCs, obtained from a glioma patient whose treatment included an IDH1 peptide vaccine. The receptors here all came from a woman aged 40 to 50 with glioma. Some clones in this sample may be carry-over from other donors' samples. Each CDR3 is given with its conserved first and last residue. The D gene is left open where the match is weak. Part of the rows lack a size; the others show once, few, many or a class for expanded clones.

J gene,D gene,V gene,clone size,CDR3 protein,CDR3 DNA
TRBJ2-7,NA,TRBV5-8,NA,CASSLEQGLAYEQYF,TGTGCCAGCAGCTTGGAACAGGGTTTGGCCTACGAGCAGTACTTC
TRBJ1-2,TRBD1,TRBV6-1,NA,CASSEGQIYGYTF,TGTGCCAGCAGTGAGGGACAGATATATGGCTACACCTTC
TRBJ2-3,TRBD2,TRBV7-2,NA,CASSPTFGGGPSTDTQYF,TGTGCCAGCAGCCCGACCTTCGGGGGGGGGCCGAGCACAGATACGCAGTATTTT
TRBJ2-5,NA,TRBV7-8,NA,CASSSSTGETQYF,TGTGCCAGCAGCTCCTCCACCGGAGAGACCCAGTACTTC
TRBJ2-3,NA,TRBV7-9,once,CASREEGRDTQYF,TGTGCCAGCAGAGAAGAGGGGCGAGATACGCAGTATTTT
TRBJ1-1,NA,TRBV7-6,NA,CASSPWGSEAFF,TGTGCCAGCAGCCCCTGGGGCAGTGAAGCTTTCTTT
TRBJ2-3,TRBD1,TRBV5-4,NA,CASSLEFDRVADTQYF,TGTGCCAGCAGCTTGGAATTCGACAGGGTGGCAGATACGCAGTATTTT
TRBJ2-7,TRBD2,TRBV5-1,NA,CASSRDLAGGPHEQYF,TGCGCCAGCAGCCGGGATCTAGCGGGAGGGCCCCACGAGCAGTACTTC
TRBJ2-7,NA,TRBV30,NA,CAWSALRTSEQYF,TGTGCCTGGAGCGCCCTTCGGACCTCCGAGCAGTACTTC
TRBJ1-1,NA,TRBV27,NA,CASSLTPRTEAFF,TGTGCCAGCAGTTTAACGCCACGCACTGAAGCTTTCTTT
TRBJ1-1,NA,TRBV5-1,few,CASSLVGSMNTEAFF,TGCGCCAGCAGCTTGGTAGGGTCCATGAACACTGAAGCTTTCTTT
TRBJ2-1,NA,TRBV29-1,medium-sized,CSVGIKWTDLPYNEQFF,TGCAGCGTTGGTATCAAATGGACAGATTTACCCTACAATGAGCAGTTCTTC
TRBJ2-3,TRBD1,TRBV6-5,once,CASRRQGRQYF,TGTGCCAGCAGGCGACAGGGGAGGCAGTATTTT
TRBJ1-1,TRBD1,TRBV5-1,NA,CASSLGTDNTEAFF,TGCGCCAGCAGCTTAGGGACAGACAACACTGAAGCTTTCTTT
TRBJ2-7,TRBD1,TRBV6-5,NA,CASSYSGTGLYEQYF,TGTGCCAGCAGTTACTCCGGGACAGGGCTATACGAGCAGTACTTC
TRBJ1-2,NA,TRBV9,NA,CASSVTGTNNYGYTF,TGTGCCAGCAGCGTAACGGGAACCAATAACTATGGCTACACCTTC
TRBJ2-1,NA,TRBV19,NA,CASSIIAYNEQFF,TGTGCCAGTAGTATAATAGCTTACAATGAGCAGTTCTTC
TRBJ2-5,NA,TRBV19,NA,CATTRGNRFEETQYF,TGTGCCACAACTCGGGGGAACAGATTTGAAGAGACCCAGTACTTC
TRBJ2-1,TRBD2,TRBV9,NA,CASSRSGTSANEQFF,TGTGCCAGCAGCCGCTCCGGGACTAGCGCGAATGAGCAGTTCTTC
TRBJ1-4,NA,TRBV7-8,once,CASSLGGQPEKLFF,TGTGCCAGCAGCTTAGGGGGACAACCCGAAAAACTGTTTTTT
TRBJ2-7,NA,TRBV14,NA,CASSHPRGEQYF,TGTGCCAGCAGCCATCCTAGGGGCGAGCAGTACTTC
TRBJ2-7,TRBD2,TRBV4-1,once,CASSPGGGLGVSYEQYF,TGCGCCAGCAGCCCGGGGGGTGGTTTGGGGGTTTCCTACGAGCAGTACTTC
TRBJ2-7,NA,TRBV9,NA,CASSKDCLYEQYF,TGTGCCAGCAGCAAGGACTGCCTCTACGAGCAGTACTTC
TRBJ2-5,NA,TRBV19,once,CASSRGIRETQYF,TGTGCCAGTAGCAGGGGTATCCGAGAGACCCAGTACTTC
TRBJ2-5,NA,TRBV7-2,NA,CASSRPGAKETQYF,TGTGCCAGCAGCCGCCCGGGGGCGAAAGAGACCCAGTACTTC
TRBJ2-2,NA,TRBV5-4,NA,CASSLGQRGTGELFF,TGTGCCAGCAGCTTGGGACAGAGGGGGACCGGGGAGCTGTTTTTT
TRBJ2-5,TRBD1,TRBV29-1,NA,CSVEGTGGGETQYF,TGCAGCGTTGAAGGGACAGGGGGCGGGGAGACCCAGTACTTC
TRBJ1-6,NA,TRBV14,few,CASSQVQAGSPLHF,TGTGCCAGCAGCCAAGTGCAGGCGGGTTCACCCCTCCACTTT
TRBJ1-1,NA,TRBV7-8,NA,CASTLLGKGRDTEAFF,TGTGCCAGCACCCTACTCGGGAAAGGGCGGGACACTGAAGCTTTCTTT
TRBJ2-5,TRBD2,TRBV5-1,NA,CASSGLVEETQYF,TGCGCCAGCAGTGGACTAGTGGAAGAGACCCAGTACTTC
TRBJ1-5,NA,TRBV7-9,NA,CASSPSRSNQPQHF,TGTGCCAGCAGCCCCTCACGGAGCAATCAGCCCCAGCATTTT
TRBJ2-2,NA,TRBV9,NA,CASSVDPRGTGELFF,TGTGCCAGCAGCGTAGACCCGAGGGGGACCGGGGAGCTGTTTTTT
TRBJ2-1,NA,TRBV5-8,NA,CASSLRTLHNEQFF,TGTGCCAGCAGCTTGAGGACACTTCACAATGAGCAGTTCTTC
TRBJ2-2,NA,TRBV5-6,NA,CASSLGYGRGTGELFF,TGTGCCAGCAGCTTGGGTTATGGGCGAGGCACCGGGGAGCTGTTTTTT
TRBJ2-6,NA,TRBV14,NA,CASSQDLLSSGANVLTF,TGTGCCAGCAGCCAAGATCTTTTGAGCTCTGGGGCCAACGTCCTGACTTTC
TRBJ1-2,TRBD1,TRBV11-2,NA,CASSSPRDRAYGYTF,TGTGCCAGCAGCTCCCCCCGGGACAGGGCGTATGGCTACACCTTC
TRBJ1-5,NA,TRBV7-9,NA,CASSLYNSAYNQPQHF,TGTGCCAGCAGCTTATATAACAGCGCTTACAATCAGCCCCAGCATTTT
TRBJ1-5,NA,TRBV7-9,NA,CASSANPEGLSNQPQHF,TGTGCCAGCAGCGCCAATCCGGAAGGGTTGAGCAATCAGCCCCAGCATTTT
TRBJ1-1,TRBD1,TRBV5-6,NA,CASSFEQGINTEAFF,TGTGCCAGCAGCTTTGAACAGGGGATTAACACTGAAGCTTTCTTT
TRBJ2-7,NA,TRBV11-2,NA,CASSLGGWGLDYEQYF,TGTGCCAGCAGCTTAGGAGGGTGGGGATTGGACTACGAGCAGTACTTC
TRBJ2-1,NA,TRBV14,NA,CASSPHYNEQFF,TGTGCCAGCAGCCCACACTACAATGAGCAGTTCTTC
TRBJ2-5,NA,TRBV11-2,once,CASTKGDGARETQYF,TGTGCCAGCACGAAGGGGGACGGGGCTAGAGAGACCCAGTACTTC
TRBJ2-3,TRBD2,TRBV11-3,NA,CASSFSAGGLGDTQYF,TGTGCCAGCAGCTTCAGCGCGGGGGGGCTTGGAGATACGCAGTATTTT
TRBJ2-5,TRBD2,TRBV6-5,NA,CASRTSGGPGETQYF,TGTGCCAGCCGGACTAGCGGGGGCCCCGGAGAGACCCAGTACTTC
TRBJ2-1,NA,TRBV6-5,NA,CASSLVADVNYNEQFF,TGTGCCAGCAGTTTGGTAGCAGACGTAAATTACAATGAGCAGTTCTTC
TRBJ1-2,NA,TRBV25-1,NA,CASSERTASGYTF,TGTGCCAGCAGTGAAAGAACAGCCAGCGGCTACACCTTC
TRBJ2-7,TRBD1,TRBV5-5,NA,CASSLWTGVYEQYF,TGTGCCAGCAGCTTGTGGACAGGAGTCTACGAGCAGTACTTC
TRBJ2-7,NA,TRBV4-2,NA,CASRSRSYEQYF,TGTGCCAGCAGGTCTAGATCCTACGAGCAGTACTTC
TRBJ2-4,TRBD2,TRBV5-1,NA,CASSLERGNDIQYF,TGCGCCAGCAGCTTGGAGCGGGGGAACGACATTCAGTACTTC
TRBJ1-2,NA,TRBV2,few,CASSDPGAGGSDGYTF,TGTGCCAGCAGTGACCCCGGGGCGGGGGGAAGTGATGGCTACACCTTC
TRBJ2-5,TRBD2,TRBV7-8,NA,CASSLYRSSGGSGETQYF,TGTGCCAGCAGCTTATACCGGAGTAGCGGGGGGTCAGGAGAGACCCAGTACTTC
TRBJ2-7,TRBD1,TRBV2,NA,CASSGGTEFYEQYF,TGTGCCAGCAGTGGAGGGACAGAGTTCTACGAGCAGTACTTC
TRBJ2-3,TRBD2,TRBV5-1,NA,CASSVQGLAVTDTQYF,TGCGCCAGCAGCGTACAGGGACTAGCGGTCACAGATACGCAGTATTTT
TRBJ2-7,TRBD1,TRBV15,once,CATSRGQGRTYEQYF,TGTGCCACCAGCAGAGGACAGGGGAGAACCTACGAGCAGTACTTC
TRBJ1-2,NA,TRBV19,few,CASSILWALGYTF,TGTGCCAGTAGTATATTATGGGCCTTAGGCTACACCTTC
TRBJ2-1,NA,TRBV27,once,CASSWGDSYNEQFF,TGTGCCAGCAGTTGGGGGGACTCCTACAATGAGCAGTTCTTC